The 20 T cell receptor beta chains given below trace back to one sample, sequenced in a study of CD8 T cells in Susac syndrome. Random hexamers primed reverse transcription of about 0.45 to 1 ug RNA. TCRdb reprocessed the immunoSEQ multiplex PCR reads via MiXCR and lists one record per CDR3 protein. The sample has under 85,000 distinct CDR3 sequences, roughly 94% seen once. Sequenced input: CD8+ T cells from PBMCs. The receptor set was obtained from a human donor with multiple sclerosis.

The J gene is TRBJ2-7, the V gene TRBV27; 7 bases align to TRBD1. With 7 bases clipped from V and 7 bases from J, the junction kept 13 bases outside the gene matches. The CDR3 runs 14 residues. The germline gives CDR1 MNHEY, CDR2 SMNVEV (reference sequence). This CDR3 reads CASNPGTAPGEQYF. CDR3 coding DNA: TGTGCCAGCAATCCCGGGACAGCACCCGGGGAGCAGTACTTC.

The DNA for the CDR3 is TGTGCCAGCGGACCTTATGGCTACACCTTC. Its translation: CASGPYGYTF. This rearrangement joins TRBV6-6 to TRBJ1-2, with D unresolved. CDR1 MNHNY and CDR2 SVGAGI come from the germline V gene (reference sequence). CDR3 length: 10 residues. Trimming took off 8 bases at V and 5 bases at J, with 6 bases between the two ends.

This chain links TRBV7-9 with TRBJ2-5; possible D gene TRBD2, 6 bases. Trimming pared 6 bases from V and 5 bases from J, leaving 22 bases between. The CDR3 extends over 16 amino acids. Germline V lookup: CDR1 SEHNR, CDR2 FQNEAQ (reference sequence). CDR3 residues: CASRSKSGRMEETQYF. CDR3 sequence (DNA): TGTGCCAGCAGGTCTAAGTCCGGGAGAATGGAGGAGACCCAGTACTTC.

This rearrangement joins TRBV28 to TRBJ2-1, with 8 positions matching TRBD2. Germline assignment: CDR1 MDHEN and CDR2 SYDVKM. This CDR3 spans 17 amino acids. V dropped 5 bases and J dropped 1; count of bases not matched to a gene: 10. CDR3 DNA: TGTGCCAGCAGTACGACTAGGACTAGCCAGTCCTACAATGAGCAGTTCTTC. It is translated as CASSTTRTSQSYNEQFF.

The table lists this clonotype with a count of one. The CDR3 is CASMKPRNTEAFF. The CDR3 DNA is TGTGCCAGCATGAAACCAAGGAACACTGAAGCTTTCTTT. This sequence joins TRBV28 and TRBJ1-1, with D unresolved. Germline loops: CDR1 MDHEN, CDR2 SYDVKM. Trimming cost V 7 bases and J 1 base, with 10 bases left between them. The CDR3 is 13 residues long.

The chain uses TRBV5-1 and TRBJ1-1; no definite D call. The CDR3 is made up of 12 amino acids. The V end lost 4 bases, the J end lost 3 bases, and 7 bases lay between the germline ends. Germline CDR1 SGHRS, CDR2 YFSETQ. The CDR3 reads CASSALDTEAFF. DNA of the CDR3: TGCGCCAGCAGCGCGTTGGACACTGAAGCTTTCTTT.

The chain links TRBV6-1 to TRBJ2-7, with D perhaps matching TRBD2 (6 bases). This CDR3 is 13 amino acids long. Germline V CDR1 and CDR2: MNHNS, SASEGT. V was clipped by 11 bases and J by 0 bases, with 14 bases between them. The CDR3 here is CAGRRDSSYEQYF. DNA of the CDR3: TGTGCCGGGAGGAGAGACAGCTCCTACGAGCAGTACTTC.

About this clonotype: The junction departs from the called germline gene at one end, perhaps through a read error. The gene calls are TRBV7-9 and TRBJ1-5, with D perhaps TRBD1 (6 bases). Germline loops: CDR1 SEHNR, CDR2 FQNEAQ (reference sequence). There are 14 residues in the CDR3. CDR3 region: CASSLGGPHQPQHF. CDR3 nucleotides: TGTGCCAGCAGTTTAGGGGGTCCCCATCAGCCCCAGCATTTT.

The V gene is TRBV6-5, the J gene TRBJ2-1; the D is unclear. The V end lost 6 bases, the J end lost 5 bases, and 11 bases lay between the germline ends. This CDR3 contains 13 residues. Per the germline V gene, CDR1 is MNHEY and CDR2 is SVGAGI. CDR3 sequence (DNA): TGTGCCAGCAGCCGACTGGTAAACAATGAGCAGTTCTTC. It codes for CASSRLVNNEQFF.

This chain connects TRBV12-3 or TRBV12-4 to TRBJ2-7; TRBD2 aligns across 12 bases. The V segment lost 6 bases and the J segment 2 bases; nucleotides outside the gene matches: 8. The CDR3 contains 16 residues. As DNA, the CDR3 is TGTGCCAGCAGCCCTCATCGACTAGCGGGGGCCTACGAGCAGTACTTC. This gives the protein CASSPHRLAGAYEQYF.

The rearrangement links TRBV20-1 to TRBJ1-1, with 12 positions matching TRBD1. The CDR3 sequence is 20 residues long. Trimming at V came to 2 bases and at J to 1 base, leaving 17 bases not matched to a gene. CDR1 and CDR2 (germline): DFQATT, SNEGSKA (reference sequence). Written as DNA, the CDR3 is TGCAGTGCTAGACCGCACCCAACCGGGACAGGGGGCGCGACGAACACTGAAGCTTTCTTT. As protein: CSARPHPTGTGGATNTEAFF.

The chain has TRBV29-1 and TRBJ1-1; D is perhaps TRBD1 (5 bases). V was cut by 0 bases and J by 6 bases, with 11 bases left in between. Germline values: CDR1 SQVTM, CDR2 ANQGSEA. This CDR3 has 13 amino acids. This CDR3 reads CSVEEGLGAEAFF. DNA of the CDR3: TGCAGCGTTGAAGAGGGGCTTGGGGCTGAAGCTTTCTTT.

V and J are TRBV7-2 and TRBJ1-6; D remains unclear. Germline CDR1 is SGHTA and CDR2 is FQGNSA. Trimming stripped 1 base from V and 0 bases from J, with 7 bases between. CDR3 length: 16 amino acids. CDR3 coding DNA: TGTGCCAGCAGCTTAGATTGGTTCTCCTATAATTCACCCCTCCACTTT. Protein product: CASSLDWFSYNSPLHF.

V gene TRBV4-3 combines with J gene TRBJ2-3, with 9 bases lining up with TRBD1. Germline V gene data show CDR1 as LGHNA and CDR2 as YSLEER. There are 16 residues in the CDR3. V lost 5 bases and J lost 1; bases outside the gene matches: 7. The CDR3 sequence: CASSYMTGGGTDTQYF. The DNA for the CDR3 is TGCGCCAGCAGCTACATGACAGGGGGTGGCACAGATACGCAGTATTTT.

J is TRBJ2-3 and V is TRBV4-1; TRBD1 or TRBD2 may be the D gene (5 bases each). This CDR3 contains 15 residues. V was pared by 1 base and J by 2 bases, with 10 bases between. The V gene's germline CDR1 is MGHRA and CDR2 YSYEKL. CDR3 residues: CASSQAGPYTDTQYF. The CDR3 DNA is TGCGCCAGCAGCCAAGCGGGACCATACACAGATACGCAGTATTTT.

The chain joins TRBV15 to TRBJ2-6; D remains unclear. The CDR3 has 15 amino acids. Between the trimmed V and J ends, which lost 0 bases and 1 base, there was a span of 4 bases. CDR1 LNHNV and CDR2 YYDKDF come from the germline V gene (reference sequence). CDR3 coding DNA: TGTGCCACCAGCAGAGAGCGGTCTGGGGCCAACGTCCTGACTTTC. Encoded protein: CATSRERSGANVLTF.

The chain uses TRBV13 and TRBJ2-1, with 7 nucleotides matching TRBD2. The germline V gene encodes CDR1 PRHDT and CDR2 FYEKMQ (reference sequence). This CDR3 has 17 amino acids. J gave up 7 bases and V 5 bases, and 17 bases lay outside the gene matches. The CDR3: CASSHAGGGKRRNEQFF. CDR3 DNA sequence: TGTGCCAGCAGCCATGCCGGGGGAGGGAAGAGGAGAAATGAGCAGTTCTTC.

This chain connects TRBV7-3 to TRBJ2-3; D remains unclear. The germline V gene has CDR1 SGHTA and CDR2 FQGTGA. This CDR3 spans 14 amino acids. V was shortened by 1 base and J by 1 base, with 6 bases between the two germline ends. The CDR3 DNA reads TGTGCCAGCAGCTTAAACGGCCGCACAGATACGCAGTATTTT. Amino acid sequence: CASSLNGRTDTQYF. Combining the CDR3 with reference TRBV7-3 and TRBJ2-3 gives the whole variable domain GAGVSQTPSNKVTEKGKYVELRCDPISGHTALYWYRQSLGQGPEFLIYFQGTGAADDSGLPNDRFFAVRPEGSVSTLKIQRTERGDSAVYLCASSLNGRTDTQYFGPGTRLTVL.

A few counts support this clonotype. The chain uses TRBV29-1 and TRBJ2-7; possible D gene TRBD2, 5 bases. Germline CDR1 reads SQVTM; CDR2 reads ANQGSEA. This CDR3 is built from 13 residues. The V gene lost 3 bases and the J gene lost 1 base, with 10 bases spanning the gap. CDR3 nucleotides: TGCAGCGTTGAGGTCCCGGGGTCCTACGAGCAGTACTTC. Protein: CSVEVPGSYEQYF.

In its sample, this clonotype was seen a few times. V gene TRBV6-5 combines with J gene TRBJ1-5, with D possibly being TRBD1 (6 bases). The CDR3 spans 15 residues. CDR1 is MNHEY, CDR2 SVGAGI, per germline. V was shortened by 6 bases and J by 6 bases, with 18 bases between the two germline ends. The CDR3 protein is CASSYETGGGQPQHF. Written as DNA, the CDR3 is TGTGCCAGCAGCTATGAGACTGGAGGGGGTCAGCCCCAGCATTTT.